This TCR beta chain came from a study of shared clonotypes between healthy human individuals. Study-wide results and caveats: Generally, naive subsets came out with larger estimated richness than memory subsets.

Splitting of CD4+ cells produced CD45RA+ naive and CD45RA-negative memory subsets. This was a deep-level run. Sequencing was performed with immunoSEQ multiplex PCR; in TCRdb, only in-frame clones are kept and a portion is missing. The sample carries 2 million to 2.5 million clones, 95% recorded once. Comment on this clone: Its antigen remains unknown.

The source material was naive CD4+ T cells sorted from blood. Subset specified: CD45RA+ positively selected. The sequence came from a man aged 18-30 years in good health.

DNA for the CDR3: TGTGCCAGCAGCACTAGCGCGGCGGGGAGGCCTAGCGAGCAGTACTTC. It encodes CASSTSAAGRPSEQYF. The chain uses TRBV7-2 and TRBJ2-7; 7 bases agree with TRBD2. There are 16 residues in the CDR3. The germline CDR1 and CDR2 sequences are SGHTA and FQGNSA. The V and J ends lost 5 bases and 6 bases, in that order; junction bases with no gene match: 16.